These T cell receptor beta chains were read from a single sample in a study of blood T cell repertoires in COVID-19. Data came from immunoSEQ multiplex PCR; TCRdb stores just in-frame clones and leaves some out. The sample has around 79,000 clones, 65% to 90% seen once. Input material: peripheral blood. The origin of the receptors is a woman aged 60-75 years with acute or convalescent COVID-19. Both conserved end residues are part of each CDR3. Fields, in order: D gene, CDR3 length, J gene, V gene, clone size, CDR3 DNA, CDR3 protein. The D gene is left open where the match is weak. Size is stated for part of the rows, as once, few or many counts, or as a class when the clone is expanded.

d_call: TRBD1
cdr3_length: 15
j_call: TRBJ1-2
v_call: TRBV5-1
clone_size: once
cdr3_nt: TGCGCCAGCAGCTTGGATGGGGGACAGGGATATGGCTACACCTTC
cdr3_aa: CASSLDGGQGYGYTF

d_call: TRBD1
cdr3_length: 14
j_call: TRBJ2-3
v_call: TRBV6-5
clone_size: .
cdr3_nt: TGTGCCAGCAGGGACAGGGCTAGCACAGATACGCAGTATTTT
cdr3_aa: CASRDRASTDTQYF

d_call: TRBD2
cdr3_length: 14
j_call: TRBJ2-3
v_call: TRBV7-9
clone_size: .
cdr3_nt: TGTGCCAGCAGCTACGGACTAGCGGCAGATACGCAGTATTTT
cdr3_aa: CASSYGLAADTQYF

d_call: .
cdr3_length: 13
j_call: TRBJ1-1
v_call: TRBV18
clone_size: .
cdr3_nt: TGTGCCAGCTCTAATCGCGGGGGGTTTGAAGCTTTCTTT
cdr3_aa: CASSNRGGFEAFF

d_call: .
cdr3_length: 14
j_call: TRBJ2-7
v_call: TRBV25-1
clone_size: .
cdr3_nt: TGTGCCAGCAGTGATCTTACCGCAGGCTACGAGCAGTACTTC
cdr3_aa: CASSDLTAGYEQYF

d_call: .
cdr3_length: 12
j_call: TRBJ1-3
v_call: TRBV7-9
clone_size: .
cdr3_nt: TGTGCCAGCAGCCCCTCAGGCGATACCATATATTTT
cdr3_aa: CASSPSGDTIYF

d_call: .
cdr3_length: 14
j_call: TRBJ1-2
v_call: TRBV5-1
clone_size: .
cdr3_nt: TGCGCCAGCACCCCGCAAGACGGGAACTATGGCTACACCTTC
cdr3_aa: CASTPQDGNYGYTF

d_call: TRBD2
cdr3_length: 17
j_call: TRBJ2-5
v_call: TRBV5-1
clone_size: .
cdr3_nt: TGCGCCAGCAGCTTGGCGTGGCGGGCTAGCGGCCAAGAGACCCAGTACTTC
cdr3_aa: CASSLAWRASGQETQYF

d_call: TRBD1
cdr3_length: 13
j_call: TRBJ1-2
v_call: TRBV9
clone_size: .
cdr3_nt: TGTGCCAGCAGCTTGGGACAGGGGGACGGCTACACCTTC
cdr3_aa: CASSLGQGDGYTF

d_call: .
cdr3_length: 14
j_call: TRBJ1-6
v_call: TRBV4-1
clone_size: .
cdr3_nt: TGCGCCAGCAGCCAAGAGGAGATTAATTCACCCCTCCACTTT
cdr3_aa: CASSQEEINSPLHF

d_call: .
cdr3_length: 14
j_call: TRBJ2-7
v_call: TRBV14
clone_size: few
cdr3_nt: TGTGCCAGCAGCCAACAGGGGAACCCCTACGAGCAGTACTTC
cdr3_aa: CASSQQGNPYEQYF

d_call: TRBD1
cdr3_length: 16
j_call: TRBJ1-2
v_call: TRBV7-9
clone_size: .
cdr3_nt: TGTGCCAGCAGCTCCTCCGGGGGCAGGGGGCGGGATGGCTACACCTTC
cdr3_aa: CASSSSGGRGRDGYTF

d_call: TRBD1
cdr3_length: 15
j_call: TRBJ1-4
v_call: TRBV3-1/TRBV3-2
clone_size: .
cdr3_nt: TGTGCCAGCAGCCAAATTGACAGGGTAGACGAAAAACTGTTTTTT
cdr3_aa: CASSQIDRVDEKLFF

d_call: .
cdr3_length: 17
j_call: TRBJ2-3
v_call: TRBV19
clone_size: .
cdr3_nt: TGTGCCAGTAGTATAGATCAAGGGACAACAAGCACAGATACGCAGTATTTT
cdr3_aa: CASSIDQGTTSTDTQYF

d_call: TRBD1
cdr3_length: 12
j_call: TRBJ2-7
v_call: TRBV13
clone_size: .
cdr3_nt: TGTGCCAGCAGGGAAGGGGGCAACGAGCAGTACTTC
cdr3_aa: CASREGGNEQYF

d_call: .
cdr3_length: 14
j_call: TRBJ2-7
v_call: TRBV27
clone_size: .
cdr3_nt: TGTGCCAGCAGTTTATCGGACAACTCCTACGAGCAGTACTTC
cdr3_aa: CASSLSDNSYEQYF

d_call: .
cdr3_length: 16
j_call: TRBJ1-3
v_call: TRBV5-1
clone_size: .
cdr3_nt: TGCGCCAGCAGCTTCGAGACTCCTATCTCTGGAAACACCATATATTTT
cdr3_aa: CASSFETPISGNTIYF

d_call: .
cdr3_length: 13
j_call: TRBJ1-2
v_call: TRBV6-5
clone_size: .
cdr3_nt: TGTGCCAGCAGTTACTCTCTCGCGTCGGGCTACACCTTC
cdr3_aa: CASSYSLASGYTF

d_call: .
cdr3_length: 14
j_call: TRBJ1-2
v_call: TRBV6-5
clone_size: few
cdr3_nt: TGTGCCAGCAGTTACTCCCCCGGGACAACAGACTACACCTTC
cdr3_aa: CASSYSPGTTDYTF

d_call: .
cdr3_length: 14
j_call: TRBJ2-3
v_call: TRBV7-2
clone_size: .
cdr3_nt: TGTGCCAGCAGCTTACAACGCGCACCCGATACGCAGTATTTT
cdr3_aa: CASSLQRAPDTQYF

d_call: .
cdr3_length: 14
j_call: TRBJ2-5
v_call: TRBV6-6
clone_size: .
cdr3_nt: TGTGCCAGCAGCCTTACTAGGAAACAAGAGACCCAGTACTTC
cdr3_aa: CASSLTRKQETQYF

d_call: .
cdr3_length: 14
j_call: TRBJ2-1
v_call: TRBV6-5
clone_size: .
cdr3_nt: TGTGCCAGCAAAACGGGGAGGGGGGCAAATGAGCAGTTCTTC
cdr3_aa: CASKTGRGANEQFF

d_call: TRBD2
cdr3_length: 14
j_call: TRBJ2-5
v_call: TRBV19
clone_size: .
cdr3_nt: TGTGCCACCGGCCTGGGGGGGTACCAAGAGACCCAGTACTTC
cdr3_aa: CATGLGGYQETQYF

d_call: .
cdr3_length: 11
j_call: TRBJ1-1
v_call: TRBV20-1
clone_size: .
cdr3_nt: TGCAGTGCTAGCAGGGGTGTTGAAGCTTTCTTT
cdr3_aa: CSASRGVEAFF

d_call: TRBD1
cdr3_length: 15
j_call: TRBJ1-1
v_call: TRBV10-1
clone_size: .
cdr3_nt: TGCGCCAGCAGTCCCGGGACAGGGGTGAACACTGAAGCTTTCTTT
cdr3_aa: CASSPGTGVNTEAFF

d_call: .
cdr3_length: 14
j_call: TRBJ1-5
v_call: TRBV2
clone_size: .
cdr3_nt: TGTGCCAGCAGTCTCCGGGAAAGCAATCAGCCCCAGCATTTT
cdr3_aa: CASSLRESNQPQHF

d_call: .
cdr3_length: 12
j_call: TRBJ1-2
v_call: TRBV6-6
clone_size: .
cdr3_nt: TGTGCCAGCAGTTACGGAGGATATGGCTACACCTTC
cdr3_aa: CASSYGGYGYTF

d_call: .
cdr3_length: 14
j_call: TRBJ1-1
v_call: TRBV9
clone_size: .
cdr3_nt: TGTGCCAGCAGCGTCCGGACTGATGACACTGAAGCTTTCTTT
cdr3_aa: CASSVRTDDTEAFF

d_call: .
cdr3_length: 16
j_call: TRBJ1-1
v_call: TRBV3-1/TRBV3-2
clone_size: .
cdr3_nt: TGTGCCAGCAGCCAAGAACGGGCAGGGAGGGTCACTGAAGCTTTCTTT
cdr3_aa: CASSQERAGRVTEAFF

d_call: TRBD1
cdr3_length: 17
j_call: TRBJ1-1
v_call: TRBV27
clone_size: .
cdr3_nt: TGTGCCAGCAGGAAAAGGACAGGGGGCGTTTCGGACACTGAAGCTTTCTTT
cdr3_aa: CASRKRTGGVSDTEAFF

d_call: TRBD1
cdr3_length: 15
j_call: TRBJ1-3
v_call: TRBV6-5
clone_size: .
cdr3_nt: TGTGCCAGCTCATCTTCGACAGGGAATGGAAACACCATATATTTT
cdr3_aa: CASSSSTGNGNTIYF

d_call: .
cdr3_length: 13
j_call: TRBJ1-4
v_call: TRBV10-1
clone_size: .
cdr3_nt: TGCGCCAGCAGCTTTGGGCCTAATGAAAAACTGTTTTTT
cdr3_aa: CASSFGPNEKLFF

d_call: .
cdr3_length: 13
j_call: TRBJ2-7
v_call: TRBV3-1/TRBV3-2
clone_size: .
cdr3_nt: TGTGCCAGCAGCCTGGCCCGGGGTTACGAGCAGTACTTC
cdr3_aa: CASSLARGYEQYF

d_call: .
cdr3_length: 16
j_call: TRBJ2-3
v_call: TRBV5-4
clone_size: .
cdr3_nt: TGTGCCAGCAGCTTGTCTTCTACAGGGAGAGGAGATACGCAGTATTTT
cdr3_aa: CASSLSSTGRGDTQYF

d_call: TRBD1
cdr3_length: 14
j_call: TRBJ1-2
v_call: TRBV6-5
clone_size: .
cdr3_nt: TGTGCCAGCAATAAGAACCAGGGGGGCTATGGCTACACCTTC
cdr3_aa: CASNKNQGGYGYTF

d_call: .
cdr3_length: 15
j_call: TRBJ1-5
v_call: TRBV7-2
clone_size: once
cdr3_nt: TGTGCCAGCAGCTTGTGGGGGCAGGGCCATCAGCCCCAGCATTTT
cdr3_aa: CASSLWGQGHQPQHF

d_call: .
cdr3_length: 13
j_call: TRBJ1-1
v_call: TRBV6-5
clone_size: .
cdr3_nt: TGTGCCAGCAGTCTGGGCGGGGGACTTGAAGCTTTCTTT
cdr3_aa: CASSLGGGLEAFF

d_call: .
cdr3_length: 14
j_call: TRBJ1-3
v_call: TRBV7-8
clone_size: .
cdr3_nt: TGTGCCAGCAGCTTACAATTCTCTGGAAACACCATATATTTT
cdr3_aa: CASSLQFSGNTIYF

d_call: .
cdr3_length: 16
j_call: TRBJ1-2
v_call: TRBV18
clone_size: .
cdr3_nt: TGTGCCAGCTCACCGACTGACAGGCCCATGGACTATGGCTACACCTTC
cdr3_aa: CASSPTDRPMDYGYTF

d_call: .
cdr3_length: 19
j_call: TRBJ2-2
v_call: TRBV1
clone_size: .
cdr3_nt: TGCACCAGCAGTCCGAACGGACTAGCGGGGGGACGGAACACCGGGGAGCTGTTTTTT
cdr3_aa: CTSSPNGLAGGRNTGELFF

d_call: .
cdr3_length: 13
j_call: TRBJ2-3
v_call: TRBV29-1
clone_size: .
cdr3_nt: TGCAGCGTTGACCTGTCCCCAGCAGATACGCAGTATTTT
cdr3_aa: CSVDLSPADTQYF

d_call: .
cdr3_length: 13
j_call: TRBJ2-3
v_call: TRBV12-3/TRBV12-4
clone_size: .
cdr3_nt: TGTGCCAGCAGTTTACTCTTAACAGATACGCAGTATTTT
cdr3_aa: CASSLLLTDTQYF

d_call: TRBD2
cdr3_length: 16
j_call: TRBJ2-3
v_call: TRBV7-9
clone_size: .
cdr3_nt: TGTGCCAGCAGCTTAGGACTAGCGGGTGCCACAGATACGCAGTATTTT
cdr3_aa: CASSLGLAGATDTQYF

d_call: TRBD1
cdr3_length: 14
j_call: TRBJ1-2
v_call: TRBV5-1
clone_size: .
cdr3_nt: TGCGCCAGCAGCTCCGCGGACAGGAACTATGGCTACACCTTC
cdr3_aa: CASSSADRNYGYTF

d_call: TRBD1
cdr3_length: 16
j_call: TRBJ1-5
v_call: TRBV27
clone_size: .
cdr3_nt: TGTGCCAGCAGTTTAGACGGGGCAGGGGGCACTCAGCCCCAGCATTTT
cdr3_aa: CASSLDGAGGTQPQHF

d_call: .
cdr3_length: 12
j_call: TRBJ2-2
v_call: TRBV5-4
clone_size: .
cdr3_nt: TGTGCCAGCAGCTTTGAGGCCGGGGAGCTGTTTTTT
cdr3_aa: CASSFEAGELFF

d_call: .
cdr3_length: 13
j_call: TRBJ1-1
v_call: TRBV9
clone_size: .
cdr3_nt: TGTGCCAGCAGCGTAGACAGTAACACTGAAGCTTTCTTT
cdr3_aa: CASSVDSNTEAFF

d_call: TRBD1
cdr3_length: 14
j_call: TRBJ1-2
v_call: TRBV6-5
clone_size: .
cdr3_nt: TGTGCCAGCAGCGGACAGGGGGCTGAACGTGGCTACACCTTC
cdr3_aa: CASSGQGAERGYTF

d_call: .
cdr3_length: 15
j_call: TRBJ1-1
v_call: TRBV3-1/TRBV3-2
clone_size: few
cdr3_nt: TGTGCCAGCAGCCAAGACGGGGAAAGGGTCTCTGAAGCTTTCTTT
cdr3_aa: CASSQDGERVSEAFF

d_call: TRBD1
cdr3_length: 14
j_call: TRBJ1-4
v_call: TRBV5-8
clone_size: .
cdr3_nt: TGTGCCAGCAGCACCGGACAGGGCAGGGAAAAACTGTTTTTT
cdr3_aa: CASSTGQGREKLFF

d_call: .
cdr3_length: 13
j_call: TRBJ1-4
v_call: TRBV9
clone_size: .
cdr3_nt: TGTGCCAGCAGCGTAGGCCAGGGCGAAAAACTGTTTTTT
cdr3_aa: CASSVGQGEKLFF

d_call: TRBD1
cdr3_length: 17
j_call: TRBJ1-2
v_call: TRBV30
clone_size: .
cdr3_nt: TGTGCCTGGAGTGGGGCTCAGGGGGCAGGAGCTAACTATGGCTACACCTTC
cdr3_aa: CAWSGAQGAGANYGYTF

d_call: .
cdr3_length: 14
j_call: TRBJ1-2
v_call: TRBV10-3
clone_size: .
cdr3_nt: TGTGCCATCAGTGAGTCGGTGGAGCAAGTCCCTTTATTCTTC
cdr3_aa: CAISESVEQVPLFF